The clone carrying this T cell receptor beta chain was counted between two and nine times. The target antigen is unknown. The germline V gene has CDR1 SQVTM and CDR2 ANQGSEA. Trimming removed 6 bases from V and 8 bases from J, with 17 bases in between. The CDR3 covers 13 residues. PCR primers comprised 60 Vbeta and 13 Jbeta primers. Method: immunoSEQ multiplex PCR; TCRdb's copy keeps in-frame clones and lacks some. The table has about 260,000 clones, roughly four fifths seen once. This entry belongs to a study of cytomegalovirus exposure and HLA in healthy donors. Overall study results and limits: Rates of TCR association differed by HLA locus in a later analysis, with DRB1 highest and HLA-C lowest. Most TCRs appeared rarely, but some public TCRs recurred in many donors.

Sequencing was done on a sample of PBMCs. This receptor was obtained from a woman aged 35 to 49 in good health and CMV-seropositive. The gene calls are TRBV29-1 and TRBJ2-1; the D is unclear. The CDR3 sequence is CSVQTPLTHEQFF. The CDR3 DNA is TGCAGCGTCCAGACCCCACTAACCCATGAGCAGTTCTTC.